This passage covers 2 T cell receptor beta chains from one sample sequenced in a study of Graves' ophthalmopathy and Graves' hyperthyroidism. Researchers took RNA transcripts and amplified TCR beta CDR3 regions from them. RT-PCR with HTBI primers came first, then second-round multiplex PCR. Each CDR3 protein is one row after TCRdb ran MiXCR on the multiplex PCR reads. The sample yields some 400,000 distinct CDR3 sequences, around 19% seen once. The sequencing input was peripheral blood. All receptors derive from a woman aged 18-30 years with Graves' ophthalmopathy.

This clonotype has at least ten counts. This chain connects TRBV7-9 to TRBJ2-5; D uncertain. CDR1 is SEHNR, CDR2 FQNEAQ, per germline (reference sequence). The CDR3 runs to 15 residues. The V end lost 4 bases, the J end lost 1 base, and 13 bases lay between the germline ends. The CDR3 bases are TGTGCCAGCAGCTCCCATCTACCGACCCAAGAGACCCAGTACTTC. As protein: CASSSHLPTQETQYF.

The table lists this clonotype with many counts. V and J are TRBV7-3 and TRBJ1-1; D is unclear. CDR3 size: 15 residues. The germline V gene encodes CDR1 SGHTA and CDR2 FQGTGA. Trimming removed 5 bases from V and 0 bases from J, with 13 bases in between. The CDR3 DNA reads as TGTGCCAGCAGCCGGAGACCGGACTTGAACACTGAAGCTTTCTTT. It yields the protein CASSRRPDLNTEAFF.